This TCR beta chain appears in the sequencing data of a study of blood T cell repertoires in COVID-19. Study details: From the United States, Italy and Spain came samples of acute and convalescent COVID-19. PBMCs, B-cell-depleted T cells, or T cells provided the cDNA or gDNA that made up the material.

There are 16 residues in the CDR3. V shed 2 bases and J 2 bases; nucleotides not matched to a gene: 3. Germline V lookup: CDR1 SGHVS, CDR2 FQNEAQ. Original methodology: Amplified reference gene primers provided the basis for estimating nucleated cell counts. Profiled with immunoSEQ multiplex PCR; TCRdb holds only in-frame clones, not every one. That table gives V, J and clone size, and the DNA gave D and trimming. The sample has some 74,000 clones, approximately 80% seen once. V is TRBV7-8 and J is TRBJ2-3; TRBD2 matches 11 bases. Sequencing used peripheral blood. This TCR derives from an elderly man with acute or convalescent COVID-19. The CDR3 protein is CASSLWGLAVTDTQYF. The CDR3 DNA follows: TGTGCCAGCAGCTTATGGGGACTAGCGGTCACAGATACGCAGTATTTT.